This TCR beta chain was observed in a study of CD8+ T cells in alopecia areata. Sorting of the five patients' CD4+ cells gave CD25+CD127- cells as the output. The study team obtained lesional scalp punch biopsies and peripheral blood from alopecia areata patients. V gave up 5 bases and J gave up 9 bases, with 17 bases separating them. Germline V gene sequence: CDR1 SQVTM, CDR2 ANQGSEA. The CDR3 length is 13 residues. In its sample, this clone was seen a few times. Its antigen remains unidentified. cDNA serving as the sequencing template came from extracted, reverse transcribed RNA. Profiled with immunoSEQ multiplex PCR; TCRdb holds only in-frame clones, not every one. Among 37,000 or so clones listed, roughly 53% were seen once. Study-wide points: Possibly because of HLA-related factors, TCR sharing was less clear across patients than in mice. Scalp sample data also include resident alphabeta T cells from normal skin.

The TCR sequence derives from a human donor with alopecia areata. The specimen was CD4+ Tregs sorted from blood. The chain uses TRBV29-1 and TRBJ2-1; a weak D match, TRBD2 (5 bases). The CDR3 nucleotides are TGCAGCGTTCGGGCGATGCTAGGGAGTGAGCAGTTCTTC. This sequence encodes CSVRAMLGSEQFF.